The 28 T cell receptor beta chains in this list originate from one sample, sequenced in a study of persistence of HIV-infected CD4 T cells (dated by TCRdb to about 2020). The sample's treatment or condition label is to be understood as: suppressive antiretroviral therapy. Cells were stimulated with anti-CD3/anti-CD28 magnetic beads as a nonspecific positive control representing the CD4+ T cell repertoire. Sorting of responding CD4+ T cells was based on upregulation of both CD40 ligand and CD69. The antigens for these receptors are not known. TCRbeta repertoires were sequenced from genomic DNA with the immunoSEQ hsTCRB assay version 4 in survey mode. Imported from immuneACCESS, the table was reduced by TCRdb to in-frame sequences with V and J called. These copies leave out some clones; in studies compared against another copy, an unresolved V gene accounts for under half, and the cause of the remainder is not known. The sample includes more than 30,000 clones, with approximately 90% observed a single time. The top ten clones comprise 1.3% of the sample.

The sequencing used CD4+ T cells sorted from PBMCs after approximately 18-hour stimulation, collected from a patient who received antiretroviral therapy. The cell subset or site label, as the study defines it: CD40L+CD69+ CD4 T cells responding to anti-CD3/anti-CD28 beads, representing the overall repertoire. The receptors originated from an adult man with HIV who was CMV-seropositive.

V is TRBV29-1 and J is TRBJ2-1, with 10 bases lining up with TRBD2. Looked up from germline, CDR1 is SQVTM and CDR2 is ANQGSEA. The CDR3 is made up of 17 amino acids. The V gene end was trimmed by 3 bases and the J gene end by 1 base; junction bases not matched to a gene: 9. CDR3 sequence (DNA): TGCAGCGTTGACTGGGCTAGCGGGGGCTTATCCTACAATGAGCAGTTCTTC. Protein sequence: CSVDWASGGLSYNEQFF.

The chain has TRBV30 and TRBJ1-2; D call uncertain. CDR3 length: 12 amino acids. V lost 2 bases and J lost 2, with 6 bases in between. CDR1 and CDR2 from the germline V gene are GTSNPN and SVGIG (reference sequence). The CDR3 protein is CAWSSGNYGYTF. In DNA form, the CDR3 reads TGTGCCTGGAGTTCCGGGAACTATGGCTACACCTTC.

V usage is TRBV4-3 and J usage is TRBJ1-1, with unresolved D. The germline V gene has CDR1 LGHNA and CDR2 YSLEER. Trimming cost V 1 base and J 1 base, with 13 bases left between them. The CDR3 covers 16 residues. The CDR3 nucleotides read TGCGCCAGCAGCCAAGGGGGTCCCCAGTCGAACACTGAAGCTTTCTTT. This translates into CASSQGGPQSNTEAFF.

The chain has TRBV27 and TRBJ2-7; D might be TRBD1 (6 bases). Trimming took 1 base from V and 6 from J, leaving 19 bases between them. Germline V gene sequence: CDR1 MNHEY, CDR2 SMNVEV (reference sequence). The CDR3 contains 16 residues. The CDR3 nucleotides are TGTGCCAGCAGTTTATTTGCCGGGACACCCCTGGGCGAGCAGTACTTC. Translating gives CASSLFAGTPLGEQYF.

The V call is TRBV19, the J call TRBJ1-1; D is undetermined. The CDR3 runs 15 residues. Per the germline V gene, CDR1 is LNHDA and CDR2 is SQIVND (reference sequence). Trimming stripped 9 bases from V and 2 bases from J, with 19 bases between. The CDR3 protein is CASRRTATANTEAFF. DNA of the CDR3: TGTGCCAGCCGCCGAACTGCTACAGCAAACACTGAAGCTTTCTTT.

This sequence joins TRBV6-5 and TRBJ2-5, with TRBD1 as a possible D gene (6 bases). CDR1 and CDR2 (germline): MNHEY, SVGAGI. Trimming took off 11 bases at V and 5 bases at J, with 21 bases between the two ends. The CDR3 covers 14 residues. CDR3 bases: TGTGCCGTTTGGGTTGGGACACCGGCGGAGACCCAGTACTTC. It translates to CAVWVGTPAETQYF.

This clone was counted a few times. V usage is TRBV27 and J usage is TRBJ1-5; 9 positions match TRBD1. CDR3 length equals 13 residues. CDR1 and CDR2 (germline): MNHEY, SMNVEV (reference sequence). Trimming took 4 bases from V and 8 from J; bases not matched to a gene: 3. For the CDR3, the DNA is TGTGCCAGCAGTTACAGGGGGCGAGAGCCCCAGCATTTT. The encoded protein is CASSYRGREPQHF.

The chain carries TRBV5-1 and TRBJ2-7; weak D call: TRBD1 (6 bases). The germline V gene has CDR1 SGHRS and CDR2 YFSETQ. The length of the CDR3 is 13 residues. Trimming left V 6 bases short and J 0 bases short, with 10 bases between. CDR3 in amino acids: CASNGDNSYEQYF. In DNA form, the CDR3 reads TGCGCCAGCAACGGGGACAACTCCTACGAGCAGTACTTC.

V is TRBV30 and J is TRBJ1-5, with 9 bases lining up with TRBD1. With 3 bases clipped from V and 1 base from J, the junction kept 7 bases outside the gene matches. Looked up from germline, CDR1 is GTSNPN and CDR2 is SVGIG (reference sequence). The CDR3 has 16 residues. The CDR3: CAWRSPGQGSNQPQHF. The CDR3 nucleotides are TGTGCCTGGAGGTCTCCGGGACAGGGAAGCAATCAGCCCCAGCATTTT.

V usage is TRBV3-1 (or the pseudogene TRBV3-2) and J usage is TRBJ1-2; D not resolved. The CDR3 runs to 12 residues. Germline values: CDR1 LGHDT, CDR2 YNNKEL (reference sequence). V lost 1 base and J 6 bases, leaving 6 bases between the germline ends. CDR3 in amino acids: CASSQVDHGYTF. The DNA for the CDR3 is TGTGCCAGCAGCCAAGTAGATCATGGCTACACCTTC.

This clone was picked up a small number of times. The V gene is TRBV6-2 or TRBV6-3, the J gene TRBJ1-1; D is unclear. The CDR3 length is 14 residues. Germline assignment: CDR1 MNHEY and CDR2 SVGEGT. Between the trimmed V and J ends, which lost 4 bases and 1 base, there was a span of 10 bases. CDR3 nucleotides: TGTGCCAGCAGTTTATTCGGCGGGAACACTGAAGCTTTCTTT. It yields the protein CASSLFGGNTEAFF.

V is TRBV5-4 and J is TRBJ2-1; D might be TRBD1 or TRBD2, each matching 6 bases. Germline-derived CDR1 and CDR2 are SGHNT and YYREEE (reference sequence). There are 15 residues in the CDR3. The V end was cut by 2 bases, the J end by 7 bases, with 16 bases between. The CDR3 sequence: CASSFRKTGANEQFF. The DNA for the CDR3 is TGTGCCAGCAGCTTCCGAAAGACGGGGGCTAATGAGCAGTTCTTC.

V is TRBV20-1 and J is TRBJ2-5, with D perhaps matching TRBD1 (6 bases). The CDR3 has 12 residues. Germline CDR1 reads DFQATT; CDR2 reads SNEGSKA (reference sequence). Trimming took off 3 bases at V and 5 bases at J, with 10 bases between the two ends. The CDR3 nucleotides are TGCAGTGCTAGTGGGGGCCGGGAGACCCAGTACTTC. Encoded protein: CSASGGRETQYF.

The chain employs TRBV9 and TRBJ1-1; TRBD1 agrees at 8 bases. CDR1 and CDR2 (germline): SGDLS, YYNGEE. The length of the CDR3 is 13 residues. Losses at the gene ends were 0 bases for V and 11 bases for J; bases not matched to a gene: 6. The CDR3 coding sequence is TGTGCCAGCAGCGTAGTGACAGGGGATCGGGCTTTCTTT. It is translated as CASSVVTGDRAFF.

The chain has TRBV27 and TRBJ2-5; 8 bases are shared with TRBD2. The CDR3 consists of 17 residues. CDR1 is MNHEY and CDR2 is SMNVEV in the germline V gene (reference sequence). The ends lost 7 bases at V and 1 base at J; junction bases unmatched: 14. Here the CDR3 DNA reads TGTGCCAGCACCCTACGGGGGGGGACGGTGGGCCAAGAGACCCAGTACTTC. Translating it yields CASTLRGGTVGQETQYF.

This clone was observed a single time. The chain joins TRBV18 to TRBJ1-1; D may be TRBD1 (5 bases). The CDR3 consists of 16 residues. CDR1 and CDR2 from the germline V gene are KGHSH and LQKENI. The V end lost 0 bases, the J end lost 6 bases, and 17 bases lay between the germline ends. The CDR3 loop reads CASSPPGAKFNSEAFF. The CDR3 nucleotides read TGTGCCAGCTCACCACCAGGGGCGAAGTTCAATTCTGAAGCTTTCTTT. The complete variable domain, with remaining parts taken from reference TRBV18 and TRBJ1-1, reads NAGVMQNPRHLVRRRGQEARLRCSPMKGHSHVYWYRQLPEEGLKFMVYLQKENIIDESGMPKERFSAEFPKEGPSILRIQQVVRGDSAAYFCASSPPGAKFNSEAFFGQGTRLTVV.

This chain links TRBV5-8 with TRBJ2-7; 7 bases are a match to TRBD1. This CDR3 is 13 amino acids long. J lost 6 bases, V lost 4 bases, and 7 bases had no gene match. Germline values: CDR1 SGHTS, CDR2 YDEGEE. This CDR3 reads CASSRGQVSEQYF. For the CDR3, the DNA is TGTGCCAGCAGCAGAGGACAGGTCTCCGAGCAGTACTTC.

The chain recombines TRBV18 with TRBJ1-1, with 7 nucleotides matching TRBD1. Looked up from germline, CDR1 is KGHSH and CDR2 is LQKENI. The CDR3 totals 15 residues. Losses at the gene ends were 1 base for V and 1 base for J; bases not matched to a gene: 3. Here the CDR3 DNA reads TGTGCCAGCTCACCACGGGACAGTGGGAACACTGAAGCTTTCTTT. This codes for CASSPRDSGNTEAFF. Variable domain in full (rest from reference TRBV18 and TRBJ1-1): NAGVMQNPRHLVRRRGQEARLRCSPMKGHSHVYWYRQLPEEGLKFMVYLQKENIIDESGMPKERFSAEFPKEGPSILRIQQVVRGDSAAYFCASSPRDSGNTEAFFGQGTRLTVV.

The V and J genes are TRBV19 and TRBJ1-2, with D perhaps matching TRBD1 (5 bases). The V end was cut by 6 bases, the J end by 2 bases, with 16 bases between. This CDR3 comprises 15 residues. In germline, CDR1 is LNHDA, CDR2 SQIVND (reference sequence). CDR3 DNA: TGTGCCAGTAGCCCTAGAGGACATTCCAACTATGGCTACACCTTC. It encodes CASSPRGHSNYGYTF.

The genes are TRBV20-1 and TRBJ2-4; no clear D. Germline V gene data show CDR1 as DFQATT and CDR2 as SNEGSKA (reference sequence). This CDR3 region has 11 residues. Trimming removed 3 bases from V and 6 bases from J, with 6 bases in between. In DNA, the CDR3 is TGCAGTGCTAGGGACCTAAACATTCAGTACTTC. Translated, it gives CSARDLNIQYF.

The chain is built from TRBV5-6 and TRBJ1-4; TRBD1 matches 9 bases. J lost 8 bases, V lost 1 base, and 6 bases had no gene match. This CDR3 region has 15 residues. The V gene's germline CDR1 is SGHDT and CDR2 YYEEEE. CDR3 amino acids: CASSLLTGGEEKLFF. The CDR3 DNA is TGTGCCAGCAGCTTGCTGACAGGGGGGGAAGAAAAACTGTTTTTT.

The V call is TRBV19, the J call TRBJ1-4, with no clear D. CDR1 and CDR2 from the germline V gene are LNHDA and SQIVND (reference sequence). The V end was cut by 4 bases, the J end by 0 bases, with 9 bases between. This CDR3 comprises 15 residues. CDR3 residues: CASSSSGATNEKLFF. The CDR3 DNA follows: TGTGCCAGTAGTAGTAGCGGGGCAACTAATGAAAAACTGTTTTTT.

The chain joins TRBV9 to TRBJ2-2, with TRBD2 matching over 8 bases. The CDR3 spans 17 residues. V shed 4 bases and J 4 bases; nucleotides not matched to a gene: 12. Germline values: CDR1 SGDLS, CDR2 YYNGEE. CDR3 sequence reads: CASSTEEAGAPTGELFF. The CDR3 region has the DNA TGTGCCAGCAGCACCGAAGAAGCGGGAGCCCCCACCGGGGAGCTGTTTTTT.

The chain recombines TRBV18 with TRBJ2-5, with 10 bases lining up with TRBD1. The CDR3 runs to 14 residues. Trimming removed 5 bases from V and 5 bases from J; junction bases left unmatched: 5. Germline values: CDR1 KGHSH, CDR2 LQKENI. CDR3 region: CASSGDRGSETQYF. For the CDR3, the DNA is TGTGCCAGCTCAGGGGACAGGGGATCCGAGACCCAGTACTTC.

This chain uses TRBV11-3 with TRBJ2-2; 8 bases align to TRBD1. The CDR3 totals 16 residues. J gave up 5 bases and V 5 bases, and 10 bases lay outside the gene matches. Germline CDR1 is SGHNT and CDR2 is YENEEA. The CDR3 DNA reads TGTGCCAGCAGCCGATACCAGGGGGCAGGGACCGGGGAGCTGTTTTTT. As protein: CASSRYQGAGTGELFF.

The chain employs TRBV5-4 and TRBJ2-6; D might be TRBD1 (6 bases). CDR3 length equals 14 residues. Trimming took off 4 bases at V and 12 bases at J, with 17 bases between the two ends. The germline V gene has CDR1 SGHNT and CDR2 YYREEE (reference sequence). The CDR3 spells CASSQRGQYSVLTF. DNA of the CDR3: TGTGCCAGCAGCCAAAGAGGACAGTACAGCGTCCTGACTTTC.

Turning to this clone: The same CDR3 arises from other DNA sequences in this sample as well. The V gene is TRBV2, the J gene TRBJ2-1; D is undetermined. CDR3 length: 15 amino acids. Germline V gives CDR1 SNHLY, CDR2 FYNNEI. V lost 8 bases and J lost 2, with 16 bases in between. The CDR3 sequence is CASRLDPSPYNEQFF. The CDR3 nucleotides read TGTGCCAGCCGACTCGATCCGTCCCCCTACAATGAGCAGTTCTTC. Supplemented by reference TRBV2 and TRBJ2-1, the full variable domain reads EPEVTQTPSHQVTQMGQEVILRCVPISNHLYFYWYRQILGQKVEFLVSFYNNEISEKSEIFDDQFSVERPDGSNFTLKIRSTKLEDSAMYFCASRLDPSPYNEQFFGPGTRLTVL.

The chain recombines TRBV3-1 (or the pseudogene TRBV3-2) with TRBJ2-4; D ambiguous. Germline assignment: CDR1 LGHDT and CDR2 YNNKEL (reference sequence). This CDR3 is 14 amino acids long. The germline V and J ends were trimmed by 0 bases and 0 bases, with 3 bases remaining between them. CDR3 nucleotides: TGTGCCAGCAGCCAAGATCCAGCCAAAAACATTCAGTACTTC. Amino acids: CASSQDPAKNIQYF.